This entry concerns a single TCR beta chain. Its antigen is still unknown. The sample belongs to a study of response to subunit inactivated influenza vaccine. General study findings and limits: Each seasonal influenza vaccination, the authors suggested, recruits few new T cells.

The germline V gene encodes CDR1 LNHNV and CDR2 YYDKDF (reference sequence). CDR3 length equals 15 residues. With 0 bases removed from V and 11 bases from J, the gap between germline ends came to 14 bases. TCRdb redid the calling of the RT-PCR reads with MiXCR, one entry per CDR3 protein. The table includes about 540,000 distinct CDR3 sequences, less than 25% detected once. The same sample was also studied in work on T cells expressing NK-cell markers. Turning to that study: The authors generated TCR beta cDNA through 5'RACE template switching with UMIs. Source material for TCR beta repertoires consisted of sorted CD3+CD56+NKG2C+, CD3+CD56+NKG2C- and CD3+CD56-NKG2C+ T cells. Serological testing identified seven of the eight sequenced donors as HCMV-seropositive and one as seronegative.

Sequenced material: CD4+ T cells sorted from PBMCs, taken about 13 days after vaccination. This clonotype originated in a man aged 45 to 65 who received an inactivated influenza vaccine. The gene calls are TRBV15 and TRBJ1-6, with D maybe TRBD1 (5 bases). The CDR3 spells CATSRDRWGGTPLHF. The CDR3 nucleotides are TGTGCCACCAGCAGAGATCGCTGGGGGGGGACACCCCTCCACTTT.